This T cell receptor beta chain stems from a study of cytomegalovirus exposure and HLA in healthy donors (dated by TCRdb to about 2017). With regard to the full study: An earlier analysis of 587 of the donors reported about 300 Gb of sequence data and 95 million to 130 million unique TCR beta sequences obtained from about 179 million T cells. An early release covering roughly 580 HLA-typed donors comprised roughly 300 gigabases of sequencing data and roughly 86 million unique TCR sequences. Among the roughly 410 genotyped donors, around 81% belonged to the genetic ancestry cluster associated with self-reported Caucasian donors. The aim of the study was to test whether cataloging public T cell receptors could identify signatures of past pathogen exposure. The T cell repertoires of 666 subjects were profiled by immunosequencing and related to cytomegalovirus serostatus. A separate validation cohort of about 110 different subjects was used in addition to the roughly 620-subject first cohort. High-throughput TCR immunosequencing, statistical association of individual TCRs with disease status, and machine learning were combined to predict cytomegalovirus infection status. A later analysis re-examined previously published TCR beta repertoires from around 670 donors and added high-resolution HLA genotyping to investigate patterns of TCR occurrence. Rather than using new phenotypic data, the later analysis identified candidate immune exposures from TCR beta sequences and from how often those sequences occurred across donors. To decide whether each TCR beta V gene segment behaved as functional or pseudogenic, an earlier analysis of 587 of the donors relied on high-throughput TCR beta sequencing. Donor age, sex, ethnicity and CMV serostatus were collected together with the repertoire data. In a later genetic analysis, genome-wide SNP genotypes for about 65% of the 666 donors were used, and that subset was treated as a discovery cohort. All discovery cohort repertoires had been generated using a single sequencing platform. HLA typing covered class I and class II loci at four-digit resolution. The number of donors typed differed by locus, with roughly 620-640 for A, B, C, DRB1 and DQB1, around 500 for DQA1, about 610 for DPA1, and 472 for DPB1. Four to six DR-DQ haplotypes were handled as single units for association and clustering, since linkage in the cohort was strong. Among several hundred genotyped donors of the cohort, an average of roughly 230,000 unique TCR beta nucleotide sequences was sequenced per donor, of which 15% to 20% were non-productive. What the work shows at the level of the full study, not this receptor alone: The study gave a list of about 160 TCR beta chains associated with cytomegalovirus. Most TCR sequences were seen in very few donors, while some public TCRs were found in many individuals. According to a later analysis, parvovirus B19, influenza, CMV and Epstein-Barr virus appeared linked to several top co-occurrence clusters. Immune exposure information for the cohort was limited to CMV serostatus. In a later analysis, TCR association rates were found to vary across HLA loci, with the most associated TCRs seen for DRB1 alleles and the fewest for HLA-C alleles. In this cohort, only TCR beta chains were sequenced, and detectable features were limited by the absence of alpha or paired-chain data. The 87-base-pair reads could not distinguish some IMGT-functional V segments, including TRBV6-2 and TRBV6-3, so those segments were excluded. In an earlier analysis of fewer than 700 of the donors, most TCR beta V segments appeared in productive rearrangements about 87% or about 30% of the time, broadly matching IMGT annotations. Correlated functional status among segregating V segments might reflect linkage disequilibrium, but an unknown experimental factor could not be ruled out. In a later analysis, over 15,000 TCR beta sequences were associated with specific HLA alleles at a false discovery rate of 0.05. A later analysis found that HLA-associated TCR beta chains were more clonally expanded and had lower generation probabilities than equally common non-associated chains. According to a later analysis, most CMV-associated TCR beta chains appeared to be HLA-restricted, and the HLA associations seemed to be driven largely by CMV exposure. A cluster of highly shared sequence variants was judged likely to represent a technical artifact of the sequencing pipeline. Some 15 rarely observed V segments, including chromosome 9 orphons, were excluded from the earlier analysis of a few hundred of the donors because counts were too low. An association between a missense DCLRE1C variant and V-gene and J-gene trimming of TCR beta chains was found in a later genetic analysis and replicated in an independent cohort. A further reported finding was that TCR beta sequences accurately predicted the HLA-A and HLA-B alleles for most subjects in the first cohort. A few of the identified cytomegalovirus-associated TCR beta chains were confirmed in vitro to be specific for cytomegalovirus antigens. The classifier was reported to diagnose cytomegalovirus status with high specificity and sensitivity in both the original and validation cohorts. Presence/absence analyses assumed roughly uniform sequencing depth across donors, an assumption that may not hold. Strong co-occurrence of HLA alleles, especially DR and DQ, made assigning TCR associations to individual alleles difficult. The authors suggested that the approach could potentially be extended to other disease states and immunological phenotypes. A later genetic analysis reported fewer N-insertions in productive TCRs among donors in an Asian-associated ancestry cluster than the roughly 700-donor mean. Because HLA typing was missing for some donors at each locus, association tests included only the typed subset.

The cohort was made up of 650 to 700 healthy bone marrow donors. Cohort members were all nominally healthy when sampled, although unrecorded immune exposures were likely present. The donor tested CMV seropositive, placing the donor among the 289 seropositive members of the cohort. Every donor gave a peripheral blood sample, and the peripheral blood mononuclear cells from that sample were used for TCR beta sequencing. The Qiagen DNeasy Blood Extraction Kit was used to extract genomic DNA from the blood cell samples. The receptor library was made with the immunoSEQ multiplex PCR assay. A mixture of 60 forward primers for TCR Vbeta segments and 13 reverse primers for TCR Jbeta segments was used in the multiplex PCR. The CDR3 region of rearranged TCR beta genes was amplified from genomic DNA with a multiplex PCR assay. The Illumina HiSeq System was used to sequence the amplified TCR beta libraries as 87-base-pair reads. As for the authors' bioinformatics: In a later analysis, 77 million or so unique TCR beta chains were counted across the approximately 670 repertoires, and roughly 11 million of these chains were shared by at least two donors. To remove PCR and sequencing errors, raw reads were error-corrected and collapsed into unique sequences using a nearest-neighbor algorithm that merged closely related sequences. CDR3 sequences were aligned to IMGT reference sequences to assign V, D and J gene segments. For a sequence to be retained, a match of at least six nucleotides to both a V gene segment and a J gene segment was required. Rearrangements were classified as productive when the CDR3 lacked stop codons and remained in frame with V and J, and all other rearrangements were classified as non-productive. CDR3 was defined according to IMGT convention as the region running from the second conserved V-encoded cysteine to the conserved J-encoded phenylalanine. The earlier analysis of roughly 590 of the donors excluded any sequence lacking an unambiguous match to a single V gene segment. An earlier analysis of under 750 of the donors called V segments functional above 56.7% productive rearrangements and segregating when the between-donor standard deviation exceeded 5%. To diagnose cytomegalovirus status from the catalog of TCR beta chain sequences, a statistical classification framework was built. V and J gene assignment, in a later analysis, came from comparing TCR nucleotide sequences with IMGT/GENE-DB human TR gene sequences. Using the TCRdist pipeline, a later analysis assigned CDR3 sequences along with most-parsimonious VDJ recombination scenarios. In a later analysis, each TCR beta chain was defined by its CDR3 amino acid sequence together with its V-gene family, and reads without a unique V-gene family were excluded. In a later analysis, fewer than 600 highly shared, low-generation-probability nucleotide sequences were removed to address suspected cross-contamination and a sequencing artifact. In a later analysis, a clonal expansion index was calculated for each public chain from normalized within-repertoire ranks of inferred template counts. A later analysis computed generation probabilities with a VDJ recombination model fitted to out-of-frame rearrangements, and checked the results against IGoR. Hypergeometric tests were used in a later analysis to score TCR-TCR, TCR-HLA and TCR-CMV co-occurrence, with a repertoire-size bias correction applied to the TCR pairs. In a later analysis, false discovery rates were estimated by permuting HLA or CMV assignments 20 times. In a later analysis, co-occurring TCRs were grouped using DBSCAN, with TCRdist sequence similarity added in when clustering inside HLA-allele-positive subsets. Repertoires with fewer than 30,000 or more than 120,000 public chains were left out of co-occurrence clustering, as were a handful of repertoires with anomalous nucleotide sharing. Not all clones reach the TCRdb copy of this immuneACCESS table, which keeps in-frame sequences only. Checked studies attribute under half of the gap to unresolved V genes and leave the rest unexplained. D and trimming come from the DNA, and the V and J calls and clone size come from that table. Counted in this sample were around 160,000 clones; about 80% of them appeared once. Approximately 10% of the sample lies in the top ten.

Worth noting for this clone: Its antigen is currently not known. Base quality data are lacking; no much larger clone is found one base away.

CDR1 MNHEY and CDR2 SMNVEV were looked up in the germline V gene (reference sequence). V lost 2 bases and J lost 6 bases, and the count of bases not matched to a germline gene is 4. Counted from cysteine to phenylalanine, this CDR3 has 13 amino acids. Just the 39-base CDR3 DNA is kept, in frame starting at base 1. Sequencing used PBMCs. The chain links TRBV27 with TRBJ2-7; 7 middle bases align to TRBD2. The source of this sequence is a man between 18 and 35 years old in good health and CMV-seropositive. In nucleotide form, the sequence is TGTGCCAGCAGTTTAACGGGAGGCCTCGAGCAGTACTTC. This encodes CASSLTGGLEQYF.